The entry below gives a single T cell receptor (beta chain) sequence along with its context. Its antigen is undetermined. PCR used 60 Vbeta primers and 13 Jbeta primers. The table came from immunoSEQ multiplex PCR; TCRdb's copy has only in-frame clones and leaves some out. This repertoire comprises approximately 77,000 clones; its ten largest clones make up about 4.6%. Trimming cost V 0 bases and J 3 bases, with 11 bases left between them. The CDR3 runs 15 residues. Germline V gene lookup returns CDR1 LNHDA and CDR2 SQIVND (reference sequence). This entry is derived from a study of cytomegalovirus exposure and HLA in healthy donors. Overall study results and limits: Most TCR sequences showed up rarely, but some public TCRs showed up in many donors. TCR beta V- and J-gene trimming, according to a later analysis, was linked to a missense DCLRE1C variant. In a later analysis, parvovirus B19, influenza, CMV and Epstein-Barr virus appeared linked to several top co-occurrence clusters.

The chain recombines TRBV19 with TRBJ1-1; no reliable D call. The receptor was derived from a man aged 30-40 years in good health and CMV-seronegative. The source material was PBMCs. CDR3 loop: CASSIESWRDTEAFF. CDR3 bases: TGTGCCAGTAGTATAGAGAGTTGGAGGGACACTGAAGCTTTCTTT.